This T cell receptor (beta chain) was identified in a study of T cell clones after liver transplantation. Libraries were prepared by immunoSEQ multiplex PCR; TCRdb keeps only in-frame clonotypes and omits some of them. The sample comprises 75,000 to 95,000 clones, around four fifths of which are singletons, and over 2% rests with the top ten. Per germline, CDR1 MNHNY and CDR2 SVGAGI (reference sequence). J was trimmed by 5 bases and V by 5 bases; bases with no gene match: 2. The CDR3 spans 13 residues. Sequenced material: CD4+ T cells from blood, taken less than 50 months after liver transplant. The TCR originated in a human patient who received a liver transplant. Part of the T cells may come from the graft donor. This chain links TRBV6-6 with TRBJ2-3; TRBD2 matches at 9 bases. DNA of the CDR3: TGTGCCAGCAGTAATAGCGGGGGAGATACGCAGTATTTT. Translated, it gives CASSNSGGDTQYF.